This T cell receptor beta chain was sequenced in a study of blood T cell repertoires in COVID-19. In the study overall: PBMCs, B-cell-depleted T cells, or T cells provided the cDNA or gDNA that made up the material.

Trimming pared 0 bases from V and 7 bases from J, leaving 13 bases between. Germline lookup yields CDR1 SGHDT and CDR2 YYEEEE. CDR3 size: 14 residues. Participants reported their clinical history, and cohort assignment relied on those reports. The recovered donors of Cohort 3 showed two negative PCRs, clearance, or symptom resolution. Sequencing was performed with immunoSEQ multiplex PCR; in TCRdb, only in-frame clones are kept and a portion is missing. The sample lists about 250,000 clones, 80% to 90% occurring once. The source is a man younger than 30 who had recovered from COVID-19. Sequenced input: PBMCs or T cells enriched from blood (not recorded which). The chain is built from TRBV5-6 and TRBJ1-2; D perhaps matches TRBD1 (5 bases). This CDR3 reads CASSLAGGVAGYTF. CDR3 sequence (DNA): TGTGCCAGCAGCTTGGCCGGGGGGGTAGCTGGCTACACCTTC. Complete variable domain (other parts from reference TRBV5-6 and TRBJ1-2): DAGVTQSPTHLIKTRGQQVTLRCSPKSGHDTVSWYQQALGQGPQFIFQYYEEEERQRGNFPDRFSGHQFPNYSSELNVNALLLGDSALYLCASSLAGGVAGYTFGSGTRLTVV.